Shown below are 5 T cell receptor beta chains from a single sample sequenced in a study of shared clonotypes between healthy human individuals. Here immunoSEQ multiplex PCR was the method, and the copy in TCRdb shows in-frame clones only, minus some. The sample shows about 980,000 clones, over 60% of them seen only once. Sequences were obtained from memory CD4+ T cells sorted from blood. Subset here: CD45RA-negative fraction. These receptor sequences come from a man aged 18 to 29 in good health.

J is TRBJ1-6 and V is TRBV5-1; D perhaps matches TRBD1 (6 bases). V was cut by 7 bases and J by 9 bases, with 20 bases left in between. This CDR3 has 15 residues. Germline V gene lookup returns CDR1 SGHRS and CDR2 YFSETQ. CDR3 loop: CASAPGQIIRSPLHF. The CDR3 DNA reads TGCGCCAGCGCCCCAGGACAGATCATACGTTCACCCCTCCACTTT.

This chain uses TRBV19 with TRBJ2-3; D is perhaps TRBD2 (6 bases). This CDR3 region has 12 residues. V dropped 10 bases and J dropped 4 bases, with 12 bases sitting between them. Per the germline V gene, CDR1 is LNHDA and CDR2 is SQIVND (reference sequence). The CDR3 region has the DNA TGTGCCACAAAGGGGAGGCCAGATACGCAGTATTTT. Residues: CATKGRPDTQYF.

The chain couples TRBV11-2 to TRBJ2-2; D is undetermined. Per germline, CDR1 SGHAT and CDR2 FQNNGV. The CDR3 runs 12 residues. V lost 5 bases and J 7 bases, leaving 8 bases between the germline ends. The CDR3 region is CASSRRVGELFF. The CDR3 bases are TGTGCCAGCAGCCGTCGGGTCGGGGAGCTGTTTTTT.

This clone appeared a few times. The chain employs TRBV5-8 and TRBJ1-4, with D possibly matching TRBD1 (5 bases). The CDR3 has 16 residues. Trimming left V 6 bases short and J 0 bases short, with 15 bases between. The V gene's germline CDR1 is SGHTS and CDR2 YDEGEE. CDR3 protein: CASTFGQIPTNEKLFF. The CDR3 DNA reads as TGTGCCAGCACGTTTGGACAAATTCCAACTAATGAAAAACTGTTTTTT.

The J gene is TRBJ2-1, the V gene TRBV4-3; TRBD1 matches 8 bases. Germline V gene sequence: CDR1 LGHNA, CDR2 YSLEER. With 0 bases clipped from V and 6 bases from J, the junction kept 10 bases outside the gene matches. CDR3 length: 17 residues. Written as DNA, the CDR3 is TGCGCCAGCAGCCAAGATCTCAGAGACAGGGGAACCAATGAGCAGTTCTTC. It is translated as CASSQDLRDRGTNEQFF.